This T cell receptor (beta chain) appears in the sequencing data of a study of Graves' ophthalmopathy and Graves' hyperthyroidism. Study-wide context: Investigators collected peripheral blood at initial diagnosis, before any treatment was given. General study findings and limits: Both an approximately 68% sensitivity and a 72.22% specificity characterized the model's predictions of ophthalmopathy progression.

This CDR3 is 13 amino acids long. With 3 bases removed from V and 7 bases from J, the gap between germline ends came to 9 bases. Germline V gene lookup returns CDR1 SNHLY and CDR2 FYNNEI. Lactation, pregnancy, uncontrolled infections and other autoimmune diseases were all grounds for excluding patients. Diagnostic conclusions were grounded in clinical symptoms, serum thyroxine, TRAb, thyroid ultrasound and orbital computed tomography. This clonotype was detected only a few times. Its antigen remains unidentified. Scientists amplified the TCR beta CDR3 regions from RNA transcripts. Second-round multiplex PCR came after a first-round RT-PCR that employed HTBI primers. TCRdb used MiXCR to reprocess the multiplex PCR reads, holding one entry per CDR3 protein. The sample records about 240,000 distinct CDR3 sequences, 45% being singletons.

The chain recombines TRBV2 with TRBJ2-2; D gene unclear. The sequencing sample was made of peripheral blood. The TCR comes from an adult man with Graves' ophthalmopathy. CDR3 DNA sequence: TGTGCCAGCAGTGACGCGGAAAACGGGGAGCTGTTTTTT. It is translated as CASSDAENGELFF. Looking up the rest from reference TRBV2 and TRBJ2-2 gives the full variable domain: EPEVTQTPSHQVTQMGQEVILRCVPISNHLYFYWYRQILGQKVEFLVSFYNNEISEKSEIFDDQFSVERPDGSNFTLKIRSTKLEDSAMYFCASSDAENGELFFGEGSRLTVL.